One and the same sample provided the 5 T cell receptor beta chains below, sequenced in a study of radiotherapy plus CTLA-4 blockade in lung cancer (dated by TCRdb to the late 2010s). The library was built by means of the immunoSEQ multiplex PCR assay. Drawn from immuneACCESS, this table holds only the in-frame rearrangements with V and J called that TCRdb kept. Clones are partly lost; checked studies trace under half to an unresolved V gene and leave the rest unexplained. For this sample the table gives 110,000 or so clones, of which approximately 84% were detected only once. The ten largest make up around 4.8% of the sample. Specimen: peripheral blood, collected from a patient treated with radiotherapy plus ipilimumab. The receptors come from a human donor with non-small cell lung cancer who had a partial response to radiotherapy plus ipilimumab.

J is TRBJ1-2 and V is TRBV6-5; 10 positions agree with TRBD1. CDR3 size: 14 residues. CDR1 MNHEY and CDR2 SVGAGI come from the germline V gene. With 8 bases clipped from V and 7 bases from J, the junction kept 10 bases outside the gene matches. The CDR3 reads CASRIDRGRSGYTF. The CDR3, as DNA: TGTGCCAGCCGCATCGACAGGGGGCGTAGTGGCTACACCTTC.

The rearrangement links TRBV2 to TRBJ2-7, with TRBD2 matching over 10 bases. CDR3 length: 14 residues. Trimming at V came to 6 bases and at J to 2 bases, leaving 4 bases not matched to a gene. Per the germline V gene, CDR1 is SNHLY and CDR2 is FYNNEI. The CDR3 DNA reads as TGTGCCAGCAGGCTAGCGGGAGCTGCCTACGAGCAGTACTTC. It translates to CASRLAGAAYEQYF.

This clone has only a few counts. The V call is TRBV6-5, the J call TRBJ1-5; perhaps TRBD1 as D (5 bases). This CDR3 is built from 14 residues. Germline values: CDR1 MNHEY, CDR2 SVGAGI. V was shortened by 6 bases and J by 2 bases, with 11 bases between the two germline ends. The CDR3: CASSPQGGNQPQHF. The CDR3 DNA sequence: TGTGCCAGCAGCCCCCAAGGGGGCAATCAGCCCCAGCATTTT.

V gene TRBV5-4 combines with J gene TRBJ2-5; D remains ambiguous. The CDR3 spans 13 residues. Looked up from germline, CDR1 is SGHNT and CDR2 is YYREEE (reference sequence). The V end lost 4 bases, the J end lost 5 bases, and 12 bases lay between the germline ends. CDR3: CASSPNNVETQYF. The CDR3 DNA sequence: TGTGCCAGCAGCCCGAACAACGTGGAGACCCAGTACTTC.

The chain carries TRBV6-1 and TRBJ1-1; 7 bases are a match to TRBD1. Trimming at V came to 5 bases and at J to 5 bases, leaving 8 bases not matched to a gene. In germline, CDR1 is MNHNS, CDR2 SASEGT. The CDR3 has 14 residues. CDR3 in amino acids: CASSWGTDGTEAFF. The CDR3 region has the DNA TGTGCCAGCAGTTGGGGGACAGATGGTACTGAAGCTTTCTTT.